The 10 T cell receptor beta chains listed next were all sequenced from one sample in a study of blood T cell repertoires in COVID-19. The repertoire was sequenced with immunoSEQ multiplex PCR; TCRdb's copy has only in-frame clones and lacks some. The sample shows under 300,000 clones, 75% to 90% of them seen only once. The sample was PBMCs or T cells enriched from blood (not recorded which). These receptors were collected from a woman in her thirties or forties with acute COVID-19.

The CDR3 nucleotides are TGTGCCAGCAGTGGACTAAGGAGCGGGGGTGGACAGCCCCAGCATTTT. The encoded protein is CASSGLRSGGGQPQHF. The chain couples TRBV2 to TRBJ1-5; possibly TRBD1 for D (5 bases). The CDR3 runs to 16 residues. In germline, CDR1 is SNHLY, CDR2 FYNNEI. V was pared by 4 bases and J by 7 bases, with 20 bases between.

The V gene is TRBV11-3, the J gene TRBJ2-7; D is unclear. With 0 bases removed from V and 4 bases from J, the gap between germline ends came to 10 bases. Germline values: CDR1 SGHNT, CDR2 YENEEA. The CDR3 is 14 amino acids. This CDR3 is CASSLDVFSYEQYF. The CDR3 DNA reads TGTGCCAGCAGCTTAGATGTTTTCAGTTACGAGCAGTACTTC.

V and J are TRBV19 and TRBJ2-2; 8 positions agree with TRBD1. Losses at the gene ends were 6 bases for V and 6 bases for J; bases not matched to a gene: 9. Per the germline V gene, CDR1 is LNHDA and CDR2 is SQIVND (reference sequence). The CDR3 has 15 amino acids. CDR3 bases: TGTGCCAGTAGCCTACAGGGGGTTGACGCCGGGGAGCTGTTTTTT. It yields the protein CASSLQGVDAGELFF.

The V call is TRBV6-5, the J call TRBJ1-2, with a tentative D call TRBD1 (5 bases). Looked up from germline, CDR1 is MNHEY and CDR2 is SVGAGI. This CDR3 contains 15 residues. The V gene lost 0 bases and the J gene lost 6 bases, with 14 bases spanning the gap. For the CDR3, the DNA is TGTGCCAGCAGTTACTCGATAAGTGGGGGGAATGGCTACACCTTC. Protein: CASSYSISGGNGYTF.

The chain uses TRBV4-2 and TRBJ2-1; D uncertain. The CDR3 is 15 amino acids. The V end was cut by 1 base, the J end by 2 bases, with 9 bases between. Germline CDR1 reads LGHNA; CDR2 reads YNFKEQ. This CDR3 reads CASSQVAVTYNEQFF. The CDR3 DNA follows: TGTGCCAGCAGCCAAGTCGCGGTAACCTACAATGAGCAGTTCTTC.

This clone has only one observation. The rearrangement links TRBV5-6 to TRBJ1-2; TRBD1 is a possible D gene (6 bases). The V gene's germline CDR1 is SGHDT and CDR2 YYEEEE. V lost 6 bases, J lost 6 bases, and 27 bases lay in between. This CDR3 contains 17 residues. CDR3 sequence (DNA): TGTGCCAGCACCATGGGACGGGACACCCAAGGAGTTAATGGCTACACCTTC. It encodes CASTMGRDTQGVNGYTF.

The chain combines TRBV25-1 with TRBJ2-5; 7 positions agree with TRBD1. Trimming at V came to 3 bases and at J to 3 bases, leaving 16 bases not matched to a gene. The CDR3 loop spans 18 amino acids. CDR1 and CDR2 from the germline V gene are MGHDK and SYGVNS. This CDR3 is CASSDSSRGTAEKETQYF. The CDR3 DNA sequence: TGTGCCAGCAGTGATTCCTCAAGAGGGACAGCCGAAAAAGAGACCCAGTACTTC. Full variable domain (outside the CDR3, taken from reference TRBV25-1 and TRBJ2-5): EADIYQTPRYLVIGTGKKITLECSQTMGHDKMYWYQQDPGMELHLIHYSYGVNSTEKGDLSSESTVSRIRTEHFPLTLESARPSHTSQYLCASSDSSRGTAEKETQYFGPGTRLLVL.

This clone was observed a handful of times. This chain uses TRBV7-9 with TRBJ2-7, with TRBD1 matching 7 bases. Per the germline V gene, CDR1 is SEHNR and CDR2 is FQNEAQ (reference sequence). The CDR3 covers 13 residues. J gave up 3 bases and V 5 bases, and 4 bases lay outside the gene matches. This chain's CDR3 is CASSRDSLYEQYF. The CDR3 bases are TGTGCCAGCAGCCGGGACAGCCTCTACGAGCAGTACTTC.

Written as DNA, the CDR3 is TGCAGCGTTCCGTCCGTGGGACTAGCGTTTGAGACAGATACGCAGTATTTT. This translates into CSVPSVGLAFETDTQYF. This rearrangement joins TRBV29-1 to TRBJ2-3, with TRBD2 matching over 10 bases. The V and J ends lost 5 bases and 3 bases, in that order; junction bases with no gene match: 14. This CDR3 region has 17 residues. Germline CDR1 and CDR2: SQVTM and ANQGSEA.

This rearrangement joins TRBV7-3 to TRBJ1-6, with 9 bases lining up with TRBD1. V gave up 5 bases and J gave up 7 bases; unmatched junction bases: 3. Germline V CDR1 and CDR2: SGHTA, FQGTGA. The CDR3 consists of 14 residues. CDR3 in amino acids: CASSHGQGNSPLHF. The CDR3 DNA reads TGTGCCAGCAGCCACGGACAGGGGAATTCACCCCTCCACTTT.